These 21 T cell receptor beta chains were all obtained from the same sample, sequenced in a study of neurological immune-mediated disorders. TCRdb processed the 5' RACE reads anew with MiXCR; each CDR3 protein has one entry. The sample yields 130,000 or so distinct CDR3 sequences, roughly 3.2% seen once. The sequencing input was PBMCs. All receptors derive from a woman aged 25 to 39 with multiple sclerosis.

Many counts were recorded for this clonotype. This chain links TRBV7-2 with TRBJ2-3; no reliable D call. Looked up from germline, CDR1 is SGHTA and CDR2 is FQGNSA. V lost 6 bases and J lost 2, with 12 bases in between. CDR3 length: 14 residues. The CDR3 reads CASSLSRNTDTQYF. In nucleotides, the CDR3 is TGTGCCAGCAGTCTTAGCAGGAACACAGATACGCAGTATTTT.

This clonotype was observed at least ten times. CDR3 DNA sequence: TGCGCCAGCAGCCACACTCCAGCTAGCGGGGACGATGGGACGCAGTATTTT. This translates into CASSHTPASGDDGTQYF. V and J are TRBV4-1 and TRBJ2-3; 9 nucleotides line up with TRBD2. Germline V CDR1 and CDR2: MGHRA, YSYEKL. The CDR3 has 17 amino acids. With 3 bases clipped from V and 9 bases from J, the junction kept 16 bases outside the gene matches.

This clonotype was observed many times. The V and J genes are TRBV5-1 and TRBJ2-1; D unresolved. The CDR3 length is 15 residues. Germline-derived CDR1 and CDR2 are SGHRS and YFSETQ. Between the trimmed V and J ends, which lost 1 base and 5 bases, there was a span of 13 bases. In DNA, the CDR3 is TGCGCCAGCAGCTTGAACAGCAACCAACACAATGAGCAGTTCTTC. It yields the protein CASSLNSNQHNEQFF.

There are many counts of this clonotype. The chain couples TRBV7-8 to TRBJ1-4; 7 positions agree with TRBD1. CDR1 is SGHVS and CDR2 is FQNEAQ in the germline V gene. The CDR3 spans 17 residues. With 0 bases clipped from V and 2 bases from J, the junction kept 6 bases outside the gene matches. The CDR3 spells CASSLAFRGQTNEKLFF. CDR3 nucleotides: TGTGCCAGCAGCTTAGCGTTTAGGGGACAGACTAATGAAAAACTGTTTTTT. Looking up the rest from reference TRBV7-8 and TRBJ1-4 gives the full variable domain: GAGVSQSPRYKVAKRGQDVALRCDPISGHVSLFWYQQALGQGPEFLTYFQNEAQLDKSGLPSDRFFAERPEGSVSTLKIQRTQQEDSAVYLCASSLAFRGQTNEKLFFGSGTQLSVL.

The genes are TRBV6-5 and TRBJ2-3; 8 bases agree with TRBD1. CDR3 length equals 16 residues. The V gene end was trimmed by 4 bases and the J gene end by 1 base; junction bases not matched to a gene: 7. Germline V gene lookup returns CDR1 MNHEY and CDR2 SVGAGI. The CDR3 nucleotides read TGTGCCAGCAGTTTAGGACAGGGAGAGGGCACAGATACGCAGTATTTT. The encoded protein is CASSLGQGEGTDTQYF.

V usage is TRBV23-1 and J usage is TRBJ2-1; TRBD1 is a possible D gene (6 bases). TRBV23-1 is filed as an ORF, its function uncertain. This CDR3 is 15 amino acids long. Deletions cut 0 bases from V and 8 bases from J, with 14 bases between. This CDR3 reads CASSQSGACAYEQFF. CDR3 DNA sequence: TGCGCCAGCAGTCAATCGGGGGCTTGCGCGTATGAGCAGTTCTTC.

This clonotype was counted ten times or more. CDR3 region: CASNSGIDAFF. DNA for the CDR3: TGTGCCAGCAATTCCGGGATTGACGCTTTCTTT. This chain joins TRBV6-5 and TRBJ1-1; the D is unclear. Trimming cost V 7 bases and J 11 bases, with 14 bases left between them. Germline lookup yields CDR1 MNHEY and CDR2 SVGAGI. The CDR3 runs to 11 residues.

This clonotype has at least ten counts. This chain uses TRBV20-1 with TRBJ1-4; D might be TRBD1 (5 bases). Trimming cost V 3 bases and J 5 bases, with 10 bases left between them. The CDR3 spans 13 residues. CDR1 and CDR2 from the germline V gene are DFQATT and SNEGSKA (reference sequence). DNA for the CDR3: TGCAGTGCTAGGGACATCGGCAATGAAAAACTGTTTTTT. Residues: CSARDIGNEKLFF.

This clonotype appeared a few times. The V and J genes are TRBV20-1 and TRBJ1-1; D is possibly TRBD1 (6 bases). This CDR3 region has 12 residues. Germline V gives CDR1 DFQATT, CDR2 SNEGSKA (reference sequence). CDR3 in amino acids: CSETQGNTEAFF. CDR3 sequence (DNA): TGCAGCGAAACACAGGGGAACACTGAAGCTTTCTTT.

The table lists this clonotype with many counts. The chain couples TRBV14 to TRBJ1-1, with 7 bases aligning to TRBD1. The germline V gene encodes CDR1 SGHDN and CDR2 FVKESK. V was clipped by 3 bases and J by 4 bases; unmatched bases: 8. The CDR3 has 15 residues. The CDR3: CASSQTQGLGTEAFF. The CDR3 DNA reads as TGTGCCAGCAGCCAGACACAGGGGCTCGGCACTGAAGCTTTCTTT.

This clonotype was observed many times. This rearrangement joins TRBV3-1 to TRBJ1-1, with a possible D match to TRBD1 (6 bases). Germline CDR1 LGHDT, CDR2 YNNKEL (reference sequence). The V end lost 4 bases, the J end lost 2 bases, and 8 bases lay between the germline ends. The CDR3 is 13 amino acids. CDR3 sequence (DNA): TGTGCCAGCAGCCGACAGGATAACACTGAAGCTTTCTTT. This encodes CASSRQDNTEAFF.

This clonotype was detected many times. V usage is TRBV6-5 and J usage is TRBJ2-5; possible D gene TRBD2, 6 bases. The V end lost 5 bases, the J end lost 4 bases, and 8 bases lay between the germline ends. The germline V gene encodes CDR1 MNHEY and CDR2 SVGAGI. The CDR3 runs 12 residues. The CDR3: CASSGRLETQYF. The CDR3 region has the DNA TGTGCCAGCAGTGGGAGGTTAGAGACCCAGTACTTC.

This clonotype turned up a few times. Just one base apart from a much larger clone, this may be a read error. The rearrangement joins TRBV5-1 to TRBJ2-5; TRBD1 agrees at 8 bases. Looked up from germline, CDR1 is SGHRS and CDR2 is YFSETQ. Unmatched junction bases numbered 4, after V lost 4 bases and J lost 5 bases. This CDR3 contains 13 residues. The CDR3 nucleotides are TGCGCCAGCAGCCCGGGACAGGAGGAGACCCAGTACTTC. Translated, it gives CASSPGQEETQYF.

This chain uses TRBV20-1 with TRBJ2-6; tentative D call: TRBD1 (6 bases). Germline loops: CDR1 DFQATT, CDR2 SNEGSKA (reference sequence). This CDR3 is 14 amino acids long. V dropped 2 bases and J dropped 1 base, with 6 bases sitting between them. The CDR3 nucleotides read TGCAGTGCTAGAACAGGGTCTGGGGCCAACGTCCTGACTTTC. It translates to CSARTGSGANVLTF.

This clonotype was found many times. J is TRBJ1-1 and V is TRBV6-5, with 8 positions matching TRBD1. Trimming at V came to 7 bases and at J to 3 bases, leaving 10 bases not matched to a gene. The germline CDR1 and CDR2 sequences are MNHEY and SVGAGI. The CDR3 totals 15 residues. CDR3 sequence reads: CASTLRGRGDTEAFF. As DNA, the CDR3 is TGTGCCAGCACGCTCAGGGGGCGAGGGGACACTGAAGCTTTCTTT.

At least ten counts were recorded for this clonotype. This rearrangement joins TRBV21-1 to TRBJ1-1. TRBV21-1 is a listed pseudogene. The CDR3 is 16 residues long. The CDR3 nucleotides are TGTGCCAGCAGCAAAAGGGTGCGGGGGGCCCACACTGAAGCTTTCTTT. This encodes CASSKRVRGAHTEAFF.

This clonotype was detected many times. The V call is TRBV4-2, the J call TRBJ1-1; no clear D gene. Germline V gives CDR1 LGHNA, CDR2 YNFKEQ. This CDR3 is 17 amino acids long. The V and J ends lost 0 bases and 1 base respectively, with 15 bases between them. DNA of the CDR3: TGTGCCAGCAGCCAAGATCCGGTCCGGGCGAGGAACACTGAAGCTTTCTTT. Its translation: CASSQDPVRARNTEAFF.

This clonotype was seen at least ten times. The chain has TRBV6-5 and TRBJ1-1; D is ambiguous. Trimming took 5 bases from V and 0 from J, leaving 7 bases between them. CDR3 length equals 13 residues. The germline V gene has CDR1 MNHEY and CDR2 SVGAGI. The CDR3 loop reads CASSGIMNTEAFF. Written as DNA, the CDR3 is TGTGCCAGCAGTGGTATCATGAACACTGAAGCTTTCTTT.

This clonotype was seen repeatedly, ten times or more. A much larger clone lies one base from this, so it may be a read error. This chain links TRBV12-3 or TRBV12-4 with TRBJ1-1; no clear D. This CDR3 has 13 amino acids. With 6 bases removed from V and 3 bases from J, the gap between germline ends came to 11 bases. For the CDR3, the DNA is TGTGCCAGCAGAGGAAAGGGTGACACTGAAGCTTTCTTT. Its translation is CASRGKGDTEAFF.

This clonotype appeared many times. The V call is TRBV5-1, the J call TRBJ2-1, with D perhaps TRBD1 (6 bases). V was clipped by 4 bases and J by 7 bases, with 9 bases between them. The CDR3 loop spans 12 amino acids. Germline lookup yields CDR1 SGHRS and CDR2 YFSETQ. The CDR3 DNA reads TGCGCCAGCAGCCCGGACAGTAATGAGCAGTTCTTC. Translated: CASSPDSNEQFF.

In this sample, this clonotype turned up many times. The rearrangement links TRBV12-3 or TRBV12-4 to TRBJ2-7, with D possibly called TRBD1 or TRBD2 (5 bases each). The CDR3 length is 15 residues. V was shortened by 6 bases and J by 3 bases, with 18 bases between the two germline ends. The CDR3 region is CASSSPGTGVYEQYF. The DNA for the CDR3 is TGTGCCAGCAGCTCACCCGGGACGGGTGTCTACGAGCAGTACTTC.